This is a list of T cell receptor beta chains from one sample in a study of blood T cell repertoires in COVID-19. Clones were sequenced by immunoSEQ multiplex PCR, and TCRdb holds only the in-frame ones, with some missing. Of 300,000 to 400,000 clones in the sample, 88% were seen once. The sequencing input was peripheral blood. These receptors all come from a woman between 70 and 85 years old with COVID-19, enrolled during active disease. CDR3s include the opening cysteine and the closing phenylalanine or tryptophan. The order of the fields is clone size, D gene, V gene, J gene, CDR3 protein, CDR3 DNA. A D gene is named only where the DNA matches it firmly. Rows give clone size only sometimes, using once, few, many, or a class for an expanded clone.

abundance: .; d_gene: TRBD1; v_gene: TRBV3-1/TRBV3-2; j_gene: TRBJ1-1; CDR3aa: CASSQSGTGNTEAFF; CDR3nt: TGTGCCAGCAGCCAAAGTGGGACAGGGAACACTGAAGCTTTCTTT
abundance: .; d_gene: TRBD2; v_gene: TRBV24-1; j_gene: TRBJ2-3; CDR3aa: CATSDPGLAGVQDTQYF; CDR3nt: TGTGCCACCAGTGACCCTGGACTAGCCGGGGTACAAGATACGCAGTATTTT
abundance: once; d_gene: TRBD1; v_gene: TRBV6-5; j_gene: TRBJ1-3; CDR3aa: CASGRTGAGNTIYF; CDR3nt: TGTGCCAGCGGAAGGACAGGGGCCGGAAACACCATATATTTT
abundance: .; d_gene: TRBD1; v_gene: TRBV24-1; j_gene: TRBJ2-2; CDR3aa: CATSDLRTGNTGELFF; CDR3nt: TGTGCCACCAGTGATTTGCGGACAGGGAACACCGGGGAGCTGTTTTTT
abundance: .; d_gene: .; v_gene: TRBV3-1/TRBV3-2; j_gene: TRBJ2-7; CDR3aa: CASSQEPRGYYEQYF; CDR3nt: TGTGCCAGCAGCCAAGAGCCTAGGGGATACTACGAGCAGTACTTC
abundance: .; d_gene: .; v_gene: TRBV5-4; j_gene: TRBJ1-4; CDR3aa: CASSPAGGGDPEKLFF; CDR3nt: TGTGCCAGCAGCCCGGCGGGGGGAGGGGATCCCGAAAAACTGTTTTTT
abundance: .; d_gene: .; v_gene: TRBV5-5; j_gene: TRBJ1-6; CDR3aa: CASSLVGDSPLHF; CDR3nt: TGTGCCAGCAGCTTGGTAGGGGATTCACCCCTCCACTTT
abundance: .; d_gene: .; v_gene: TRBV7-9; j_gene: TRBJ1-4; CDR3aa: CASSLEGGNEKLFF; CDR3nt: TGTGCCAGCAGCTTAGAAGGCGGTAATGAAAAACTGTTTTTT
abundance: .; d_gene: TRBD1; v_gene: TRBV13; j_gene: TRBJ1-2; CDR3aa: CASSLIGQGVGYTF; CDR3nt: TGTGCCAGCAGCCTTATCGGACAGGGGGTCGGCTACACCTTC
abundance: .; d_gene: .; v_gene: TRBV5-1; j_gene: TRBJ2-3; CDR3aa: CASTDPRDNLGDTQYF; CDR3nt: TGCGCCAGCACCGACCCAAGGGACAACCTTGGAGATACGCAGTATTTT
abundance: .; d_gene: TRBD2; v_gene: TRBV2; j_gene: TRBJ2-3; CDR3aa: CASSGTSRAGGNPGADTQYF; CDR3nt: TGTGCCAGCAGCGGGACCTCCAGAGCGGGGGGCAACCCGGGGGCAGATACGCAGTATTTT
abundance: .; d_gene: .; v_gene: TRBV30; j_gene: TRBJ1-1; CDR3aa: CAWSLGGTEAFF; CDR3nt: TGTGCCTGGAGCCTCGGGGGGACTGAAGCTTTCTTT
abundance: .; d_gene: .; v_gene: TRBV6-2/TRBV6-3; j_gene: TRBJ2-7; CDR3aa: CASTPGQGLSYEQYF; CDR3nt: TGTGCCAGCACCCCCGGGCAGGGATTATCCTACGAGCAGTACTTC
abundance: .; d_gene: .; v_gene: TRBV9; j_gene: TRBJ2-5; CDR3aa: CASSVGPRGEFGETQYF; CDR3nt: TGTGCCAGCAGCGTAGGCCCACGCGGGGAGTTCGGAGAGACCCAGTACTTC
abundance: .; d_gene: .; v_gene: TRBV27; j_gene: TRBJ1-6; CDR3aa: CASSLGDNANSPLHF; CDR3nt: TGTGCCAGCAGTTTGGGGGACAACGCTAATTCACCCCTCCACTTT
abundance: .; d_gene: TRBD1; v_gene: TRBV24-1; j_gene: TRBJ1-5; CDR3aa: CATSDPGQGAQPQHF; CDR3nt: TGTGCCACCAGTGATCCTGGACAGGGCGCTCAGCCCCAGCATTTT
abundance: .; d_gene: .; v_gene: TRBV11-2; j_gene: TRBJ1-6; CDR3aa: CASSLVLSDNSPLHF; CDR3nt: TGTGCCAGCAGCTTAGTGTTAAGCGACAATTCACCCCTCCACTTT
abundance: .; d_gene: .; v_gene: TRBV6-2/TRBV6-3; j_gene: TRBJ2-3; CDR3aa: CASSLGHTQYF; CDR3nt: TGTGCCAGCAGTTTGGGCCATACGCAGTATTTT
abundance: .; d_gene: TRBD1; v_gene: TRBV25-1; j_gene: TRBJ1-2; CDR3aa: CASIHQGALTYGYTF; CDR3nt: TGTGCCAGCATACATCAGGGGGCTCTTACCTATGGCTACACCTTC
abundance: .; d_gene: TRBD1; v_gene: TRBV7-2; j_gene: TRBJ2-5; CDR3aa: CASSSGTGEQETQYF; CDR3nt: TGTGCCAGCAGCTCCGGGACAGGAGAACAAGAGACCCAGTACTTC
abundance: .; d_gene: .; v_gene: TRBV7-2; j_gene: TRBJ1-2; CDR3aa: CASSREAGRAGGYTF; CDR3nt: TGTGCCAGCAGTAGAGAAGCGGGGAGGGCGGGAGGCTACACCTTC
abundance: .; d_gene: .; v_gene: TRBV7-2; j_gene: TRBJ2-1; CDR3aa: CASSLAGGGAYNEQFF; CDR3nt: TGTGCCAGCAGCTTAGCGGGGGGTGGTGCCTACAATGAGCAGTTCTTC
abundance: .; d_gene: TRBD2; v_gene: TRBV5-1; j_gene: TRBJ2-1; CDR3aa: CASSPGTSGGPLHNEQFF; CDR3nt: TGCGCCAGCAGCCCAGGGACTAGCGGGGGGCCCTTACATAATGAGCAGTTCTTC
abundance: few; d_gene: TRBD1; v_gene: TRBV6-5; j_gene: TRBJ1-2; CDR3aa: CASRRTGGFGYTF; CDR3nt: TGTGCCAGCAGGCGCACAGGGGGCTTTGGCTACACCTTC
abundance: .; d_gene: .; v_gene: TRBV7-9; j_gene: TRBJ1-2; CDR3aa: CASSLSTANYGYTF; CDR3nt: TGTGCCAGCAGCTTATCGACAGCTAACTATGGCTACACCTTC
abundance: .; d_gene: TRBD1; v_gene: TRBV19; j_gene: TRBJ1-1; CDR3aa: CASSMMNRGVSLTEAFF; CDR3nt: TGTGCCAGTAGTATGATGAACAGGGGAGTGAGTCTGACTGAAGCTTTCTTT
abundance: .; d_gene: TRBD1; v_gene: TRBV3-1/TRBV3-2; j_gene: TRBJ1-5; CDR3aa: CASSQVEGARGSNQPQHF; CDR3nt: TGTGCCAGCAGCCAAGTCGAGGGGGCCCGAGGCAGCAATCAGCCCCAGCATTTT
abundance: .; d_gene: .; v_gene: TRBV7-3; j_gene: TRBJ1-1; CDR3aa: CASSETGYLNTEAFF; CDR3nt: TGTGCCAGCAGCGAAACAGGGTATTTGAACACTGAAGCTTTCTTT
abundance: .; d_gene: .; v_gene: TRBV5-1; j_gene: TRBJ1-3; CDR3aa: CASSLTSSGNTIYF; CDR3nt: TGCGCCAGCAGCCTTACAAGCTCTGGAAACACCATATATTTT
abundance: .; d_gene: .; v_gene: TRBV9; j_gene: TRBJ2-3; CDR3aa: CASSFAQALTDTQYF; CDR3nt: TGTGCCAGCAGCTTTGCCCAGGCCCTAACAGATACGCAGTATTTT
abundance: .; d_gene: .; v_gene: TRBV7-2; j_gene: TRBJ1-1; CDR3aa: CASSPTQLNTEAFF; CDR3nt: TGTGCCAGCAGCCCCACCCAGTTGAACACTGAAGCTTTCTTT
abundance: .; d_gene: .; v_gene: TRBV6-6; j_gene: TRBJ2-3; CDR3aa: CASRPPGDTQYF; CDR3nt: TGTGCCAGCAGACCTCCGGGGGATACGCAGTATTTT
abundance: .; d_gene: TRBD1; v_gene: TRBV5-1; j_gene: TRBJ1-1; CDR3aa: CASSLDLRGHSTEAFF; CDR3nt: TGCGCCAGCAGCTTGGACCTCAGGGGGCATAGCACTGAAGCTTTCTTT
abundance: .; d_gene: .; v_gene: TRBV9; j_gene: TRBJ1-1; CDR3aa: CASSSRQVGTEAFF; CDR3nt: TGTGCCAGCAGCTCCCGACAGGTTGGCACTGAAGCTTTCTTT
abundance: .; d_gene: .; v_gene: TRBV7-2; j_gene: TRBJ1-5; CDR3aa: CASSLGNQFNQPQHF; CDR3nt: TGTGCCAGCAGCTTAGGTAATCAGTTTAACCAGCCCCAGCATTTT
abundance: .; d_gene: .; v_gene: TRBV30; j_gene: TRBJ2-3; CDR3aa: CACVFIFFGPPTDTQYF; CDR3nt: TGTGCCTGTGTATTTATTTTTTTCGGTCCCCCCACAGATACGCAGTATTTT
abundance: .; d_gene: .; v_gene: TRBV27; j_gene: TRBJ1-2; CDR3aa: CASSMDSSFYGYTF; CDR3nt: TGTGCCAGCAGTATGGACAGTTCTTTCTATGGCTACACCTTC
abundance: .; d_gene: TRBD2; v_gene: TRBV7-3; j_gene: TRBJ2-1; CDR3aa: CASSFPTSGGRNEQFF; CDR3nt: TGTGCCAGCAGTTTTCCGACTAGCGGGGGACGGAATGAGCAGTTCTTC
abundance: .; d_gene: .; v_gene: TRBV24-1; j_gene: TRBJ1-2; CDR3aa: CATSAEGQGSNYGYTF; CDR3nt: TGTGCCACCAGTGCGGAAGGGCAGGGGAGTAACTATGGCTACACCTTC
abundance: .; d_gene: TRBD1; v_gene: TRBV28; j_gene: TRBJ1-5; CDR3aa: CASSWTGSGDQPQHF; CDR3nt: TGTGCCAGCAGTTGGACAGGGAGCGGGGATCAGCCCCAGCATTTT
abundance: .; d_gene: .; v_gene: TRBV18; j_gene: TRBJ1-1; CDR3aa: CASSPSPAGTEAFF; CDR3nt: TGTGCCAGCTCACCTTCCCCAGCGGGGACTGAAGCTTTCTTT